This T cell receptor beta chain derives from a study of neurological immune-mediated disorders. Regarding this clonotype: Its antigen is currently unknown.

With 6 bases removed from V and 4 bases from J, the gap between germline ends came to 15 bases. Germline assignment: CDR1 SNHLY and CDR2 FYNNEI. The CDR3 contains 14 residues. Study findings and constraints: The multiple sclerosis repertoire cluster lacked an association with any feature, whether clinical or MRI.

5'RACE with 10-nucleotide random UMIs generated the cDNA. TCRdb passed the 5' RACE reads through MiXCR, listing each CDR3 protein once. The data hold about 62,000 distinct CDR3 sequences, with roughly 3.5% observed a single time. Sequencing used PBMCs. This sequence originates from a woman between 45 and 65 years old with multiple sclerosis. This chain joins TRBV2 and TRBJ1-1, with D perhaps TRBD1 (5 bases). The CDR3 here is CASSRDRRATEAFF. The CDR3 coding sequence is TGTGCCAGCAGCCGGGACCGTAGGGCCACTGAAGCTTTCTTT.